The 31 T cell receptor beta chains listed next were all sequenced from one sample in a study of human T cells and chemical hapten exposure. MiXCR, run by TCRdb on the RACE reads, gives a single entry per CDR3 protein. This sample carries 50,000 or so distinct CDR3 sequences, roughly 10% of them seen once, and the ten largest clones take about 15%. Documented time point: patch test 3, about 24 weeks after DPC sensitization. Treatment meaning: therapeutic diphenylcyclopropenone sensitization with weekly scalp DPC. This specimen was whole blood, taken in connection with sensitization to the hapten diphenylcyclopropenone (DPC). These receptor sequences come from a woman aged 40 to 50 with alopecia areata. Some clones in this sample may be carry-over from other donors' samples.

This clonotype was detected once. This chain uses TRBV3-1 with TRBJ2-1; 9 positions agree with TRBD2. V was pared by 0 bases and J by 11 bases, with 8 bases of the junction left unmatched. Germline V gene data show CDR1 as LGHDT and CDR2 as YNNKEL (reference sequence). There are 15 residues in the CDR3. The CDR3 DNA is TGTGCCAGCAGCCAAGACCGGCGGGGGGGTCATAAGCAGTTCTTC. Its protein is CASSQDRRGGHKQFF.

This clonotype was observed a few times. CDR3: CASTPRGEGETQYF. The CDR3 DNA follows: TGCGCCAGCACCCCCCGGGGGGAGGGGGAGACCCAGTACTTC. This sequence joins TRBV5-1 and TRBJ2-5; 7 nucleotides agree with TRBD2. Germline V lookup: CDR1 SGHRS, CDR2 YFSETQ. The junction had 10 bases not matched to a gene; V was cut back by 6 bases and J by 5 bases. This CDR3 comprises 14 residues.

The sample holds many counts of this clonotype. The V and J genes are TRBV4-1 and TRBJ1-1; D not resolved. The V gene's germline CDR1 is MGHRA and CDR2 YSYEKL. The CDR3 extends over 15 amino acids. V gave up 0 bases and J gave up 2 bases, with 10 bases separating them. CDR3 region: CASSQDLGLNTEAFF. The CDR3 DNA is TGCGCCAGCAGCCAAGATTTGGGTCTAAACACTGAAGCTTTCTTT.

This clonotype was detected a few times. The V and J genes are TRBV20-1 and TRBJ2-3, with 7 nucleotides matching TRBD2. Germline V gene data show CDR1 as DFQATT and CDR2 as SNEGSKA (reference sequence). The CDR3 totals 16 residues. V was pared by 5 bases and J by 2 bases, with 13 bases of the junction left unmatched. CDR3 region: CSAPPRLAVDTDTQYF. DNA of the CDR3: TGCAGTGCTCCCCCACGGCTAGCGGTCGACACAGATACGCAGTATTTT.

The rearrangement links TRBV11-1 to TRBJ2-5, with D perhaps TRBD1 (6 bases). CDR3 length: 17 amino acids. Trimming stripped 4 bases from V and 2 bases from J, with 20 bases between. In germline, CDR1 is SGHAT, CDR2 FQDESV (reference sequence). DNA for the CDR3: TGTGCCAGCAGCTCCCACCGTACCTCAGACAGGCAAGAGACCCAGTACTTC. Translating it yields CASSSHRTSDRQETQYF.

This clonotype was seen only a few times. CDR3 residues: CASSFWTVSGANVLTF. DNA of the CDR3: TGCGCCAGCAGCTTCTGGACAGTCTCTGGGGCCAACGTCCTGACTTTC. The chain is built from TRBV5-1 and TRBJ2-6, with D tentatively TRBD1 (6 bases). Germline V gives CDR1 SGHRS, CDR2 YFSETQ. Trimming pared 2 bases from V and 0 bases from J, leaving 9 bases between. This CDR3 is 16 amino acids long.

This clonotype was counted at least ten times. The DNA for the CDR3 is TGCGCCAGCAGCTTGGGGTTCGCGGCAGATACGCAGTATTTT. Amino acids: CASSLGFAADTQYF. The chain couples TRBV5-1 to TRBJ2-3; D gene ambiguous. CDR1 SGHRS and CDR2 YFSETQ come from the germline V gene. Deletions cut 0 bases from V and 4 bases from J, with 9 bases between. This CDR3 is 14 amino acids long.

In nucleotides, the CDR3 is TGCGCCAGCAGCCAAGGAGAATCAGATACGCAGTATTTT. Its translation: CASSQGESDTQYF. The gene calls are TRBV4-3 and TRBJ2-3; D is undetermined. Trimming pared 1 base from V and 4 bases from J, leaving 6 bases between. The CDR3 is 13 residues long. Germline V gives CDR1 LGHNA, CDR2 YSLEER.

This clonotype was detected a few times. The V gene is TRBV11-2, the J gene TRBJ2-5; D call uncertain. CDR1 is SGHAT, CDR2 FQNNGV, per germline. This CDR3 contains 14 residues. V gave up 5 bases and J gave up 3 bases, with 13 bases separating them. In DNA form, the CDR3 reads TGTGCCAGCAGCCGAATCTCTAGTGAAGAGACCCAGTACTTC. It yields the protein CASSRISSEETQYF.

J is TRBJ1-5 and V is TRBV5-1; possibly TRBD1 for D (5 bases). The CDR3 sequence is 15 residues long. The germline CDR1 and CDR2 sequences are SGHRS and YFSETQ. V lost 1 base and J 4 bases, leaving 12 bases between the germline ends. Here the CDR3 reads CASSLNGAVNQPQHF. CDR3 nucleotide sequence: TGCGCCAGCAGCTTGAACGGGGCGGTTAATCAGCCCCAGCATTTT. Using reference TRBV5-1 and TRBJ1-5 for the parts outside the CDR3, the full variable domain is KAGVTQTPRYLIKTRGQQVTLSCSPISGHRSVSWYQQTPGQGLQFLFEYFSETQRNKGNFPGRFSGRQFSNSRSEMNVSTLELGDSALYLCASSLNGAVNQPQHFGDGTRLSIL.

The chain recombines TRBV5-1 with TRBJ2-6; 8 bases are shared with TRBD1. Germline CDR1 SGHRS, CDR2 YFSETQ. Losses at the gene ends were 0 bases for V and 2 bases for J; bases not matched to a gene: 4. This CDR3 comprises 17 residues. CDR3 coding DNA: TGCGCCAGCAGCTTGGCAGGGGGCGCAGCTGGGGCCAACGTCCTGACTTTC. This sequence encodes CASSLAGGAAGANVLTF.

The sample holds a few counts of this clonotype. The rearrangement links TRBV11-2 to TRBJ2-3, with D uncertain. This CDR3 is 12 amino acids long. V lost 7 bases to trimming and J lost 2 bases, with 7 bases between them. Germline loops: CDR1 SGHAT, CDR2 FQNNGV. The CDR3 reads CASTPTTDTQYF. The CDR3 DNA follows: TGTGCCAGCACCCCAACCACAGATACGCAGTATTTT.

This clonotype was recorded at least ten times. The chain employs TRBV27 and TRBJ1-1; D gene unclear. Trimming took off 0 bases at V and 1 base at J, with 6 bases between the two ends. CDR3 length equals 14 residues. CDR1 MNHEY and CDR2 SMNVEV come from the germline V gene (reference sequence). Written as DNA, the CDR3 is TGTGCCAGCAGTTTATCGTGGACGAACACTGAAGCTTTCTTT. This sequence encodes CASSLSWTNTEAFF.

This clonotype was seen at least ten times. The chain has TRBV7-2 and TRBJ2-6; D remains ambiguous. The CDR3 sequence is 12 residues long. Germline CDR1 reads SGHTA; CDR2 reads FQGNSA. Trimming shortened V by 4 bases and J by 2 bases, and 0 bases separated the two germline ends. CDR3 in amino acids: CASSSGANVLTF. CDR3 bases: TGTGCCAGCAGCTCTGGGGCCAACGTCCTGACTTTC.

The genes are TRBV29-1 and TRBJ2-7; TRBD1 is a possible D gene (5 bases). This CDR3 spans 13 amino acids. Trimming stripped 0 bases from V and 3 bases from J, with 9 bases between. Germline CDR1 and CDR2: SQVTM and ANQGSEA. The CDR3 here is CSVEESRGYEQYF. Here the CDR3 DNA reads TGCAGCGTTGAAGAAAGTAGGGGCTACGAGCAGTACTTC.

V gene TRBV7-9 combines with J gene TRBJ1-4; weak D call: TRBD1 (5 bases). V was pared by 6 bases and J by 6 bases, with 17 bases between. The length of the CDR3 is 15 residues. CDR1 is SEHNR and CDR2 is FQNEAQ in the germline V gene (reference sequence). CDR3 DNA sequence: TGTGCCAGCAGACCAGGGACGGGGCTGGATGAAAAACTGTTTTTT. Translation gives CASRPGTGLDEKLFF.

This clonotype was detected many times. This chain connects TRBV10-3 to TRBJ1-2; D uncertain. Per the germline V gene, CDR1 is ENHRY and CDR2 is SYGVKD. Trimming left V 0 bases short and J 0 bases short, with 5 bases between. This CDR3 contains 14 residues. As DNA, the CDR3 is TGTGCCATCAGTGAGTCGGCAGCTAACTATGGCTACACCTTC. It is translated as CAISESAANYGYTF.

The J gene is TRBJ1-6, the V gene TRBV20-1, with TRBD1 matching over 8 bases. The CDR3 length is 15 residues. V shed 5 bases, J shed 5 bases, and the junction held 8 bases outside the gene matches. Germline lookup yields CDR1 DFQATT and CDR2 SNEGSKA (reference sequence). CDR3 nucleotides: TGCAGTGCTGCCCTGGACAGGGCCGATAATTCACCCCTCCACTTT. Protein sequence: CSAALDRADNSPLHF.

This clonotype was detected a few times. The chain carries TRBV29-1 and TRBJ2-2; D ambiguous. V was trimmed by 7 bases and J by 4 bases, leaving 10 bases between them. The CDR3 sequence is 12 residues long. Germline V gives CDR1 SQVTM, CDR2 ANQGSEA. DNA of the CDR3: TGCAGCGCCAGGAGATCCACCGGGGAGCTGTTTTTT. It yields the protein CSARRSTGELFF.

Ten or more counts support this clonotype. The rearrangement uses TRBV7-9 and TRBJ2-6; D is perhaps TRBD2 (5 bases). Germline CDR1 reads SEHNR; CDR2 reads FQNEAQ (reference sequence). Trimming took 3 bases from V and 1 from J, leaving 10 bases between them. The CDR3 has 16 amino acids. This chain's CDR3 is CASSLRVLSGANVLTF. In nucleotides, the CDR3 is TGTGCCAGCAGCTTGAGGGTTCTTTCTGGGGCCAACGTCCTGACTTTC.

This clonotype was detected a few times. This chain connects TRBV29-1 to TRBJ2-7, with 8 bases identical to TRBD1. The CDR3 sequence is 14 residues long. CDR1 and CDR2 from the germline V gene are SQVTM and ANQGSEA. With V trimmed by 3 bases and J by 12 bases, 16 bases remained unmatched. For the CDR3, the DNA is TGCAGCGTTGATATAAGTGGACAGGGAAAAGTGCGGTACTTC. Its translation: CSVDISGQGKVRYF.

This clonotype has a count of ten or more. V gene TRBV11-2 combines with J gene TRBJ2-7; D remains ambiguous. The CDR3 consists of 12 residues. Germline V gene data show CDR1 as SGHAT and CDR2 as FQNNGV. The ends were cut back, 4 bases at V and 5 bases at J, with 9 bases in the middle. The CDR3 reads CASSSSPHEQYF. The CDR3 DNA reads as TGTGCCAGCAGCTCATCACCCCACGAGCAGTACTTC.

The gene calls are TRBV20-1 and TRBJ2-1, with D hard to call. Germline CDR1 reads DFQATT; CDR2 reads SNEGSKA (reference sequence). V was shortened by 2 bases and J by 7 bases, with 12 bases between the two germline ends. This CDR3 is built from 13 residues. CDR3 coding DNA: TGCAGTGCTAGATCCGAACCCTTAAATGAGCAGTTCTTC. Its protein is CSARSEPLNEQFF.

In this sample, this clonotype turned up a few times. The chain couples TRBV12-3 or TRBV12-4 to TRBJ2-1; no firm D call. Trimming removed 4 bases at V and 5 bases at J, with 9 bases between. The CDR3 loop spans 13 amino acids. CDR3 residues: CASSWRQNNEQFF. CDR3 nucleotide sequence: TGTGCCAGCAGTTGGCGTCAGAACAATGAGCAGTTCTTC.

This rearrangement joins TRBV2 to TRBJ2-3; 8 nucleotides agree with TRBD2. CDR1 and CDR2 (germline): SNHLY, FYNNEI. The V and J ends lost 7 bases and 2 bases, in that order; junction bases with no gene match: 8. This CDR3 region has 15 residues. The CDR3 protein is CASTLAGSTTDTQYF. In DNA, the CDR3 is TGTGCCAGCACTTTAGCGGGGAGCACCACAGATACGCAGTATTTT.

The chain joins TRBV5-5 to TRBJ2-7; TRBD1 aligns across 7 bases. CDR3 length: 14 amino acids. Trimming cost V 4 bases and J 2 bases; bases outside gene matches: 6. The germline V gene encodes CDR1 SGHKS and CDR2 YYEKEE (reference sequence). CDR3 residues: CASSPGQTTYEQYF. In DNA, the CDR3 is TGTGCCAGCAGCCCGGGACAGACTACCTACGAGCAGTACTTC.

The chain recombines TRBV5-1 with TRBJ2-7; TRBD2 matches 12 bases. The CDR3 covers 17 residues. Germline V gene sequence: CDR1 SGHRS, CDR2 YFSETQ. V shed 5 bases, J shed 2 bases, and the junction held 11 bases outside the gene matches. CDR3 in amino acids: CASRESGTSGLTYEQYF. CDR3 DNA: TGCGCCAGCAGAGAATCCGGGACTAGCGGGCTAACCTACGAGCAGTACTTC.

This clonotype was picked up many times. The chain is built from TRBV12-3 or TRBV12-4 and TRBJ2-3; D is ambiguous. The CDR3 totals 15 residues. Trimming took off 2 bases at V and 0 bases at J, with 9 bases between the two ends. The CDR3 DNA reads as TGTGCCAGCAGTTTACTGACCGCTAGCACAGATACGCAGTATTTT. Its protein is CASSLLTASTDTQYF.

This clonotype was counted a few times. Written as DNA, the CDR3 is TGTGCCTGGAGCCAACTAGGGGGTAGCACAGATACGCAGTATTTT. Its translation is CAWSQLGGSTDTQYF. The rearrangement uses TRBV30 and TRBJ2-3; D is possibly TRBD1 (6 bases). Trimming stripped 3 bases from V and 0 bases from J, with 13 bases between. The CDR3 consists of 15 residues. Germline V gene data show CDR1 as GTSNPN and CDR2 as SVGIG (reference sequence).

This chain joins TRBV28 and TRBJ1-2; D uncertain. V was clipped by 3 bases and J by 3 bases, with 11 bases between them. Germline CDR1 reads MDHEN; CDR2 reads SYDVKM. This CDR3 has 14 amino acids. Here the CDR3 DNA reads TGTGCCAGCAGTTTCGAAGGCAGGTACTATGGCTACACCTTC. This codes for CASSFEGRYYGYTF.

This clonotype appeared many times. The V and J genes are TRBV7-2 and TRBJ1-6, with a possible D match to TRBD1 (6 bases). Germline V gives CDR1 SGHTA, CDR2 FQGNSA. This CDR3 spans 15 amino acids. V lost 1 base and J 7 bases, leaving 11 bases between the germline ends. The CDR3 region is CASSLDGGQNSPLHF. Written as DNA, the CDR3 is TGTGCCAGCAGCTTAGATGGTGGACAGAATTCACCCCTCCACTTT.